This T cell receptor beta chain was captured by sequencing in a study of cytotoxic CD8 clonotypes in ibrutinib-treated CLL. In the study overall: Within the patient group, ten to twelve were relapsed/refractory and approximately 14 treatment-naive, and around 18 were IGHV unmutated.

TCRdb's copy holds only in-frame clones and misses some; the assay was immunoSEQ multiplex PCR. Of 110,000 to 150,000 clones listed, 79% are singletons. This clone showed up just once. No antigen is known for it. Whole-study results and caveats: Upon ibrutinib response clonality rose, and upon progression it fell back toward baseline. Stable or contracted on treatment, public clonotypes were also uncommon.

This receptor was obtained from a human donor with chronic lymphocytic leukemia. This specimen was PBMCs, taken after 12 months of ibrutinib treatment.

CDR3 protein: CASSVGVDSTDTQYF. CDR3 nucleotides: TGTGCCAGCAGCGTGGGAGTGGATAGCACAGATACGCAGTATTTT. The chain joins TRBV7-6 to TRBJ2-3; TRBD2 is a possible D gene (5 bases). V gave up 5 bases and J gave up 0 bases, with 12 bases separating them. The length of the CDR3 is 15 residues. The germline CDR1 and CDR2 sequences are SGHVS and FNYEAQ.